These 16 T cell receptor beta chains were all obtained from the same sample, sequenced in a study of PD-L1 blockade in urothelial cancer. Clones were sequenced by immunoSEQ multiplex PCR, and TCRdb holds only the in-frame ones, with some missing. This table has 75,000 to 95,000 clones, 90% to 95% appearing once. Material: PBMCs, obtained around atezolizumab (anti-PD-L1) treatment. The origin of the receptors is a man aged 55 to 70 with urothelial cancer.

The chain recombines TRBV2 with TRBJ2-1; 10 bases line up with TRBD2. The CDR3 sequence is 15 residues long. The germline CDR1 and CDR2 sequences are SNHLY and FYNNEI. J lost 9 bases, V lost 5 bases, and 10 bases had no gene match. The CDR3 DNA is TGTGCCAGCAGTTCAGTAGCGGGGGGCCCCGGTGAGCAGTTCTTC. This translates into CASSSVAGGPGEQFF.

The V call is TRBV5-1, the J call TRBJ2-3; D is uncertain. CDR1 SGHRS and CDR2 YFSETQ come from the germline V gene. This CDR3 has 12 amino acids. The ends were cut back, 3 bases at V and 2 bases at J, with 4 bases in the middle. The CDR3 coding sequence is TGCGCCAGCAGCTGGCACACAGATACGCAGTATTTT. This encodes CASSWHTDTQYF.

This chain joins TRBV4-3 and TRBJ2-3, with 9 bases identical to TRBD1. The CDR3 totals 17 residues. V dropped 0 bases and J dropped 2; count of bases not matched to a gene: 6. The germline V gene encodes CDR1 LGHNA and CDR2 YSLEER. The CDR3 nucleotides are TGCGCCAGCAGCCAAGATGGGGACAGGGTCAACACAGATACGCAGTATTTT. Translated: CASSQDGDRVNTDTQYF.

This clone was counted once. This chain uses TRBV6-5 with TRBJ2-3; perhaps TRBD2 as D (6 bases). The CDR3 loop spans 15 amino acids. The V end lost 6 bases, the J end lost 5 bases, and 18 bases lay between the germline ends. The germline gives CDR1 MNHEY, CDR2 SVGAGI. CDR3 region: CASSPSTRLGDTQYF. The CDR3 nucleotides are TGTGCCAGCAGCCCTTCGACTAGGTTGGGAGATACGCAGTATTTT.

The J gene is TRBJ2-2, the V gene TRBV4-3; a weak D match, TRBD2 (5 bases). This CDR3 contains 14 residues. In germline, CDR1 is LGHNA, CDR2 YSLEER. The germline V and J ends were trimmed by 0 bases and 6 bases, with 8 bases remaining between them. This CDR3 reads CASSQEPGAGELFF. CDR3 bases: TGCGCCAGCAGCCAAGAACCCGGGGCCGGGGAGCTGTTTTTT.

The rearrangement joins TRBV7-2 to TRBJ1-2; D might be TRBD1 (6 bases). V lost 5 bases, J lost 4 bases, and 17 bases lay in between. The CDR3 runs 15 residues. Germline CDR1 SGHTA, CDR2 FQGNSA. The CDR3 nucleotides read TGTGCCAGCAGCACCGAAGGGGGACCGGGCTATGGCTACACCTTC. This codes for CASSTEGGPGYGYTF.

This chain connects TRBV9 to TRBJ2-2, with 9 bases identical to TRBD2. Germline values: CDR1 SGDLS, CDR2 YYNGEE. Losses at the gene ends were 4 bases for V and 3 bases for J; bases not matched to a gene: 10. This CDR3 is built from 17 residues. The CDR3 reads CASSQTAGGFYTGELFF. The DNA of the CDR3 is TGTGCCAGCAGCCAAACGGCGGGGGGGTTTTACACCGGGGAGCTGTTTTTT.

Only one count was recorded for this clone. The rearrangement links TRBV6-5 to TRBJ2-7; maybe TRBD1 (6 bases). This CDR3 is 16 amino acids long. CDR1 is MNHEY and CDR2 is SVGAGI in the germline V gene. Trimming removed 0 bases at V and 3 bases at J, with 15 bases between. CDR3 DNA sequence: TGTGCCAGCAGTTACTCGCCTGGGCAGGGGAACTACGAGCAGTACTTC. Translation: CASSYSPGQGNYEQYF.

The V and J genes are TRBV18 and TRBJ2-7; no clear D. The V and J ends lost 6 bases and 5 bases respectively, with 14 bases between them. CDR1 is KGHSH, CDR2 LQKENI, per germline. The CDR3 runs to 13 residues. The CDR3 protein is CASSGSEPHEQYF. The CDR3 nucleotides read TGTGCCAGCTCCGGCTCGGAGCCCCACGAGCAGTACTTC.

The chain links TRBV7-2 to TRBJ2-5; D not certain. The length of the CDR3 is 12 residues. The ends were cut back, 0 bases at V and 5 bases at J, with 4 bases in the middle. Germline loops: CDR1 SGHTA, CDR2 FQGNSA. The CDR3 here is CASSLAGETQYF. CDR3 nucleotides: TGTGCCAGCAGCTTAGCCGGGGAGACCCAGTACTTC.

This sequence joins TRBV4-3 and TRBJ2-5; D unclear. Trimming pared 3 bases from V and 1 base from J, leaving 24 bases between. The CDR3 runs to 19 residues. CDR1 is LGHNA, CDR2 YSLEER, per germline. The chain's CDR3 is CASSHPRRPRIVLQETQYF. The DNA of the CDR3 is TGCGCCAGCAGCCATCCCCGCCGGCCCAGGATCGTGCTCCAAGAGACCCAGTACTTC.

In its sample, this clone was seen a few times. The chain uses TRBV4-1 and TRBJ1-1; D unresolved. The CDR3 has 14 residues. V was clipped by 0 bases and J by 5 bases, with 10 bases between them. Germline values: CDR1 MGHRA, CDR2 YSYEKL. CDR3 region: CASSQDARGTEAFF. The CDR3 coding sequence is TGCGCCAGCAGCCAAGACGCCCGAGGGACTGAAGCTTTCTTT.

The V and J genes are TRBV7-3 and TRBJ2-1; 9 bases are shared with TRBD2. Germline CDR1 SGHTA, CDR2 FQGTGA. This CDR3 has 14 residues. V shed 5 bases and J 5 bases; nucleotides not matched to a gene: 4. As DNA, the CDR3 is TGTGCCAGCAGCCTGACTAGCGGAGACAATGAGCAGTTCTTC. Translating it yields CASSLTSGDNEQFF.

The rearrangement joins TRBV5-5 to TRBJ2-7; D uncertain. Germline V CDR1 and CDR2: SGHKS, YYEKEE (reference sequence). The CDR3 is 13 residues long. The V and J ends lost 3 bases and 3 bases respectively, with 10 bases between them. This CDR3 reads CASSSGAVYEQYF. The CDR3 nucleotides are TGTGCCAGCAGCTCCGGAGCCGTCTACGAGCAGTACTTC.

The rearrangement uses TRBV11-2 and TRBJ2-3, with TRBD2 as a possible D gene (6 bases). This CDR3 contains 15 residues. The germline V gene encodes CDR1 SGHAT and CDR2 FQNNGV. The V gene lost 6 bases and the J gene lost 3 bases, with 16 bases spanning the gap. The CDR3 DNA reads TGTGCCAGCAGTCTGGGGGGTGGGGCAACAGATACGCAGTATTTT. This codes for CASSLGGGATDTQYF.

This chain uses TRBV9 with TRBJ2-3, with TRBD1 as a possible D gene (6 bases). Germline V lookup: CDR1 SGDLS, CDR2 YYNGEE. V dropped 0 bases and J dropped 0 bases, with 11 bases sitting between them. This CDR3 has 16 amino acids. The CDR3 coding sequence is TGTGCCAGCAGCGTAGTACAGGGTTCGAGCACAGATACGCAGTATTTT. Translated: CASSVVQGSSTDTQYF.